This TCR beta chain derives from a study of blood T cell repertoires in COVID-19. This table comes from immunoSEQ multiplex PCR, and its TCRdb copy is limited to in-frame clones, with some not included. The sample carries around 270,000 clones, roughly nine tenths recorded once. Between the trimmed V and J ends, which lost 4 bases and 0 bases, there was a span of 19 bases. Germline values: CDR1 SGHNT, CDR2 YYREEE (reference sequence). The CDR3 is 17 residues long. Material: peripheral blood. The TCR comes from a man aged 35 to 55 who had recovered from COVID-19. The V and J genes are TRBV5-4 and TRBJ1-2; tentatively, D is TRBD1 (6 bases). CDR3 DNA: TGTGCCAGCAGCCATGGGGGGGGCGCTAGGGCTAACTATGGCTACACCTTC. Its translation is CASSHGGGARANYGYTF.